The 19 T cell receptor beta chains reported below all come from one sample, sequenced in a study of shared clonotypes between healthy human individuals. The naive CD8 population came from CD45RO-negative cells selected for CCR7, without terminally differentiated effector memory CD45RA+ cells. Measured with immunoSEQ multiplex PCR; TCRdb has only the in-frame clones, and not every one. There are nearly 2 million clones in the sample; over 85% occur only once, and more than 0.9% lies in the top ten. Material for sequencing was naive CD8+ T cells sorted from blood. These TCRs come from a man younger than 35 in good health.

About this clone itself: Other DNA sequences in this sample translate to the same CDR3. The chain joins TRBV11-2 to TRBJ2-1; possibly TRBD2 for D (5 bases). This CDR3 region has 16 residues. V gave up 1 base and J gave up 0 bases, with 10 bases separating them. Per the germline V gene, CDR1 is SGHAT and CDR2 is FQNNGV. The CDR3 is CASSLGGGSSYNEQFF. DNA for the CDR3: TGTGCCAGCAGCTTAGGGGGTGGGAGCTCCTACAATGAGCAGTTCTTC.

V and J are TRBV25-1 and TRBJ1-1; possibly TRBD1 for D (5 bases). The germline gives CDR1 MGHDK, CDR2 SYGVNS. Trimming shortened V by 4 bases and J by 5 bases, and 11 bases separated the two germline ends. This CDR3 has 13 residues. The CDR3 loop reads CASSAQGVTEAFF. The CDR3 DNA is TGTGCCAGCAGTGCGCAGGGAGTTACTGAAGCTTTCTTT.

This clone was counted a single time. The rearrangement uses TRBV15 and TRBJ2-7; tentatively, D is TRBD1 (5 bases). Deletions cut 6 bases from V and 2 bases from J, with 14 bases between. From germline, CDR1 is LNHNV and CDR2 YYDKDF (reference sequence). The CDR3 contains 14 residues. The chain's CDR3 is CATSMTERTYEQYF. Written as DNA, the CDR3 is TGTGCCACCAGTATGACAGAGAGGACCTACGAGCAGTACTTC.

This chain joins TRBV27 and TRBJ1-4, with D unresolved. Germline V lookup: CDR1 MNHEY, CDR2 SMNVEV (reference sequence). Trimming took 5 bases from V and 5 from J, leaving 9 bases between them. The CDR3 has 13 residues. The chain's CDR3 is CASSIWQNEKLFF. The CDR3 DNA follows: TGTGCCAGCAGTATCTGGCAAAATGAAAAACTGTTTTTT.

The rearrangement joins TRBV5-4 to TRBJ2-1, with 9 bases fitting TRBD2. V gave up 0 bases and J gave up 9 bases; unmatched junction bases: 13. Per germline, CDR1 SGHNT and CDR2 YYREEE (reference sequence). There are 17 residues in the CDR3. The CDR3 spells CASSLAGSGGTAVEQFF. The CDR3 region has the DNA TGTGCCAGCAGCTTGGCCGGTAGCGGGGGAACGGCAGTTGAGCAGTTCTTC.

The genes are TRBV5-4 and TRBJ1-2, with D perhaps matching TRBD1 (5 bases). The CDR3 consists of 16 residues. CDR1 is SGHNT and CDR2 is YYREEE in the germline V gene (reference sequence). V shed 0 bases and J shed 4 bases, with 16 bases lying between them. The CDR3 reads CASSLVGTEIRYGYTF. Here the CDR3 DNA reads TGTGCCAGCAGCTTGGTAGGGACGGAGATACGCTATGGCTACACCTTC.

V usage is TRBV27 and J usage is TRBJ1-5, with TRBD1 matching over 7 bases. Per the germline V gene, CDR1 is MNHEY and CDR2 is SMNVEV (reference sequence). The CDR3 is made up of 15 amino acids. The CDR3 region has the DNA TGTGTCAAGTCCCGGGACGGGCCAGGGGGTCAGCCCCAGCATTTT. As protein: CVKSRDGPGGQPQHF.

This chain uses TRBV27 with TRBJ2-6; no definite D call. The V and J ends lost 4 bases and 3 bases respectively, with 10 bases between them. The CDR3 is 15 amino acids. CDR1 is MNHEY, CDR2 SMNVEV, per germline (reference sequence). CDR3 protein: CASSWTAHGANVLTF. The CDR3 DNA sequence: TGTGCCAGCAGTTGGACCGCTCATGGGGCCAACGTCCTGACTTTC. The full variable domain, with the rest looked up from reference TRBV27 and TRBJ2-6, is EAQVTQNPRYLITVTGKKLTVTCSQNMNHEYMSWYRQDPGLGLRQIYYSMNVEVTDKGDVPEGYKVSRKEKRNFPLILESPSPNQTSLYFCASSWTAHGANVLTFGAGSRLTVL.

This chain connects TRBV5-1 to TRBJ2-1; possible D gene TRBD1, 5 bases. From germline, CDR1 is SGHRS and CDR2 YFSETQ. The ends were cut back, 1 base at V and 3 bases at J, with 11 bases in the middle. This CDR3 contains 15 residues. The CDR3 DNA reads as TGCGCCAGCAGCTTGCTGCAGGGCGGCTACAATGAGCAGTTCTTC. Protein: CASSLLQGGYNEQFF.

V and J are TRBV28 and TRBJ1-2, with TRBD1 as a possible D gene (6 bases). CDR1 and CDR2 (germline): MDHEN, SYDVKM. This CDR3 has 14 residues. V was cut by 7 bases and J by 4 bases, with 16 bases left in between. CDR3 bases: TGTGCCAGCACCAAGGGGGACGGGTTCTATGGCTACACCTTC. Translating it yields CASTKGDGFYGYTF.

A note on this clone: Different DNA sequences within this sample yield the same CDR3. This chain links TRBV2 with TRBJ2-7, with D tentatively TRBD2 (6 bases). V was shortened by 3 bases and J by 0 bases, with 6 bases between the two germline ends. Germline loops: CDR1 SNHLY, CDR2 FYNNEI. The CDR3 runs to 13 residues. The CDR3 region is CASSDGGSYEQYF. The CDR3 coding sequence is TGTGCCAGCAGTGACGGGGGCTCCTACGAGCAGTACTTC.

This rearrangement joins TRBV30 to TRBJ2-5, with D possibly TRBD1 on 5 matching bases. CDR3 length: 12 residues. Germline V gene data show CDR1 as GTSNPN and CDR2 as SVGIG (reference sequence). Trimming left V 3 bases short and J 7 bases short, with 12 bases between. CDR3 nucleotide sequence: TGTGCCTGGAGAGGCAGGGTTGGGACCCAGTACTTC. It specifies CAWRGRVGTQYF. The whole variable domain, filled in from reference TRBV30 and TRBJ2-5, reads SQTIHQWPATLVQPVGSPLSLECTVEGTSNPNLYWYRQAAGRGLQLLFYSVGIGQISSEVPQNLSASRPQDRQFILSSKKLLLSDSGFYLCAWRGRVGTQYFGPGTRLLVL.

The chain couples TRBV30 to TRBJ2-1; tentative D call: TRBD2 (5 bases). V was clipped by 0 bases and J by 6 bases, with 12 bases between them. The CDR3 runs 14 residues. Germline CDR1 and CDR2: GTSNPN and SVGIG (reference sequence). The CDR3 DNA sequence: TGTGCCTGGAGTGTAGGGTTCGGGGTCAATGAGCAGTTCTTC. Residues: CAWSVGFGVNEQFF.

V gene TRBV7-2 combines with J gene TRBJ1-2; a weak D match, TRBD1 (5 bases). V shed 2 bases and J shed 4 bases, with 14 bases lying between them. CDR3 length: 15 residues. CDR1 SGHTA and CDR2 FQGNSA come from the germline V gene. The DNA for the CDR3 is TGTGCCAGCAGCTTATATCGACAGAACCCCTATGGCTACACCTTC. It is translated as CASSLYRQNPYGYTF.

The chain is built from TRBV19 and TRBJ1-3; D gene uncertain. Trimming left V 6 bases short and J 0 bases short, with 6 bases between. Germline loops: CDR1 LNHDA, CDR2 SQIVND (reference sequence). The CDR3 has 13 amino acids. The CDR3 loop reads CASSPISGNTIYF. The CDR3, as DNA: TGTGCCAGTAGCCCAATCTCTGGAAACACCATATATTTT.

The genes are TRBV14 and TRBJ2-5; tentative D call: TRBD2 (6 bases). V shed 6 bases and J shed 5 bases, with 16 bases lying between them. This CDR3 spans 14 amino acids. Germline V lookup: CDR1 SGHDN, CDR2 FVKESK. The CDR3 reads CASSRRESGETQYF. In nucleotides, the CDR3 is TGTGCCAGCAGTCGGAGGGAGTCCGGGGAGACCCAGTACTTC.

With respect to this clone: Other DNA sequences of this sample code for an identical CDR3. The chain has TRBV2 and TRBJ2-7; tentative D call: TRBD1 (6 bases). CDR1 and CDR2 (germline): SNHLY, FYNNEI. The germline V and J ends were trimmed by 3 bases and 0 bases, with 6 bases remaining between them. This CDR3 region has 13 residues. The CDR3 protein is CASSEDSSYEQYF. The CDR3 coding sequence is TGTGCCAGCAGTGAGGACAGCTCCTACGAGCAGTACTTC.

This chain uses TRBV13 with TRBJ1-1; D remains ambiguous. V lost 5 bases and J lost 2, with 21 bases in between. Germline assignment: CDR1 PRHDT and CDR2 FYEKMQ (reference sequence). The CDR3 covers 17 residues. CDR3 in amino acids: CASSATLPNPFNTEAFF. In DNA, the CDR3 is TGTGCCAGCAGCGCAACGCTACCGAACCCTTTTAACACTGAAGCTTTCTTT. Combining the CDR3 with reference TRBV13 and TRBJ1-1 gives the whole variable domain AAGVIQSPRHLIKEKRETATLKCYPIPRHDTVYWYQQGPGQDPQFLISFYEKMQSDKGSIPDRFSAQQFSDYHSELNMSSLELGDSALYFCASSATLPNPFNTEAFFGQGTRLTVV.

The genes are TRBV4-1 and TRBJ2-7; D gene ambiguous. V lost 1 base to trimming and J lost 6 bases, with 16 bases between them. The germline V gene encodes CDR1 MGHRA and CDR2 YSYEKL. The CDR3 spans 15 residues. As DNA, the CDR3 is TGCGCCAGCAGCCAAGCCCGCGGTGAGATGGGCGAGCAGTACTTC. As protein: CASSQARGEMGEQYF.